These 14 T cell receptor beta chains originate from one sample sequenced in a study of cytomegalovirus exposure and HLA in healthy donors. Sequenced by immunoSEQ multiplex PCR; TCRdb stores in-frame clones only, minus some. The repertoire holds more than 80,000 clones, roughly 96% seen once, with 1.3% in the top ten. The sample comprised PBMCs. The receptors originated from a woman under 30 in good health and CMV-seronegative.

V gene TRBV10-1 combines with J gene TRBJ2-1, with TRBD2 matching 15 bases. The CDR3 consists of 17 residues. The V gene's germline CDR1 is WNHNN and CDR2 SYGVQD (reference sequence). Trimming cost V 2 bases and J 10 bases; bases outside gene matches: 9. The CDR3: CASSEGPGLAGGKEQFF. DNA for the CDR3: TGCGCCAGCAGTGAGGGTCCTGGACTAGCGGGAGGGAAGGAGCAGTTCTTC.

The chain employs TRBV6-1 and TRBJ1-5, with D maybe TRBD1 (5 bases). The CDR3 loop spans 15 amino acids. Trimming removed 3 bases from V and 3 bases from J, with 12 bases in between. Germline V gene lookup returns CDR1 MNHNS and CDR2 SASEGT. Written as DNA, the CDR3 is TGTGCCAGCAGTGACAGCGGGACTATCAATCAGCCCCAGCATTTT. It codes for CASSDSGTINQPQHF.

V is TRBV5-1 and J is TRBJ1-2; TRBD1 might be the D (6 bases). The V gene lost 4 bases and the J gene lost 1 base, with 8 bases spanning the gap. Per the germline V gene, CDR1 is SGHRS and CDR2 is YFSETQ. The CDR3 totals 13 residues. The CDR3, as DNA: TGCGCCAGCAGCGTGGACAGTAACTATGGCTACACCTTC. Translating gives CASSVDSNYGYTF.

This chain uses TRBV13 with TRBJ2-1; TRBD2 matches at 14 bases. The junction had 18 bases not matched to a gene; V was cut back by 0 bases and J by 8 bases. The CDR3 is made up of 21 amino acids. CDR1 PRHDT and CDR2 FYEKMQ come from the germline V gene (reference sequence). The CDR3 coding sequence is TGTGCCAGCAGCTTAGGTCGACTAGCGGGAGGGCAACTGAAGGCCCGCTATGAGCAGTTCTTC. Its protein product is CASSLGRLAGGQLKARYEQFF.

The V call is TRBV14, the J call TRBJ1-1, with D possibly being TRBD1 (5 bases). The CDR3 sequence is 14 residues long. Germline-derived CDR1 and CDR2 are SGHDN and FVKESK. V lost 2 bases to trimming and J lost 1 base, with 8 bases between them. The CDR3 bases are TGTGCCAGCAGCCAAATTCAGGGGAACACTGAAGCTTTCTTT. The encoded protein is CASSQIQGNTEAFF. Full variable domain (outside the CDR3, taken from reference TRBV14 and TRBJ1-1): EAGVTQFPSHSVIEKGQTVTLRCDPISGHDNLYWYRRVMGKEIKFLLHFVKESKQDESGMPNNRFLAERTGGTYSTLKVQPAELEDSGVYFCASSQIQGNTEAFFGQGTRLTVV.

The CDR3 loop reads CASRTLAGPPNEQFF. DNA for the CDR3: TGTGCCAGCAGAACCCTAGCGGGACCTCCCAATGAGCAGTTCTTC. The chain employs TRBV13 and TRBJ2-1; 9 bases are shared with TRBD2. The CDR3 has 15 amino acids. The germline CDR1 and CDR2 sequences are PRHDT and FYEKMQ (reference sequence). V dropped 6 bases and J dropped 6; count of bases not matched to a gene: 9.

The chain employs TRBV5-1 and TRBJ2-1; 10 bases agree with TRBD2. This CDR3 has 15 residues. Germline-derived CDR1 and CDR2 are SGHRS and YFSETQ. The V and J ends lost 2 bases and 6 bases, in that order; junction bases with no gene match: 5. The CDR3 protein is CASSLAGGTGNEQFF. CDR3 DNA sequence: TGCGCCAGCAGCTTAGCGGGAGGGACCGGCAATGAGCAGTTCTTC.

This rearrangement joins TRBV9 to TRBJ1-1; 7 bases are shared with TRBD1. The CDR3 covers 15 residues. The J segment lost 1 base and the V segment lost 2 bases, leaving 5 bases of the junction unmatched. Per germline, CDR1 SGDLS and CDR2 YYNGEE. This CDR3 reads CASSVTGAGNTEAFF. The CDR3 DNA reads TGTGCCAGCAGCGTCACAGGGGCGGGGAACACTGAAGCTTTCTTT.

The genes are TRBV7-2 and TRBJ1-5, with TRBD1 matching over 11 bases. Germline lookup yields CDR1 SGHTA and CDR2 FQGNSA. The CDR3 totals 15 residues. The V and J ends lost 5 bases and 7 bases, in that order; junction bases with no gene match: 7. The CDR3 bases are TGTGCCAGCAGCGGACAGGGGGCCGTAAGGCAGCCCCAGCATTTT. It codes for CASSGQGAVRQPQHF.

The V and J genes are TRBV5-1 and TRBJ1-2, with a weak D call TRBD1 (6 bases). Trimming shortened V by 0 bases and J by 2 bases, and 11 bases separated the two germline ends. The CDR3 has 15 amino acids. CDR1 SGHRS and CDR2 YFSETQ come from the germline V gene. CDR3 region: CASSLVQGRNYGYTF. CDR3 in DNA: TGCGCCAGCAGCTTGGTACAGGGACGCAACTATGGCTACACCTTC.

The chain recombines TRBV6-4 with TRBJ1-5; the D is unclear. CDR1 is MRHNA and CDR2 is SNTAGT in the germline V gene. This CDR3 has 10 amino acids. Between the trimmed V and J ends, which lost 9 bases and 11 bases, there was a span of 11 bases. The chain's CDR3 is CASPGRAQHF. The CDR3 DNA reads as TGTGCCAGTCCCGGTAGAGCCCAGCATTTT.

The CDR3 reads CASSRGTSGSYEQYF. CDR3 coding DNA: TGTGCCAGCAGCCGAGGGACTAGCGGGAGCTACGAGCAGTACTTC. The chain couples TRBV5-6 to TRBJ2-7, with 14 bases fitting TRBD2. CDR3 length: 15 amino acids. Losses at the gene ends were 4 bases for V and 3 bases for J; bases not matched to a gene: 3. In germline, CDR1 is SGHDT, CDR2 YYEEEE.

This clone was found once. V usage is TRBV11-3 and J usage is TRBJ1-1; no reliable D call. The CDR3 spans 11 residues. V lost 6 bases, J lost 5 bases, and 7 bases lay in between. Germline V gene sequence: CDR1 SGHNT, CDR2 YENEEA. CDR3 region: CASSAGTEAFF. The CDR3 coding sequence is TGTGCCAGCAGTGCCGGGACTGAAGCTTTCTTT. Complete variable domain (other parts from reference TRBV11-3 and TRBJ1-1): EAGVVQSPRYKIIEKKQPVAFWCNPISGHNTLYWYLQNLGQGPELLIRYENEEAVDDSQLPKDRFSAERLKGVDSTLKIQPAELGDSAVYLCASSAGTEAFFGQGTRLTVV.

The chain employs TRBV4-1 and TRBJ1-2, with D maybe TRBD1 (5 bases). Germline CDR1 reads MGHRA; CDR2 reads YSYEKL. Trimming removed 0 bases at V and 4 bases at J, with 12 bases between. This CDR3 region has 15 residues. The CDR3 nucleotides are TGCGCCAGCAGCCAAGATGTGGGGCTGGGCTATGGCTACACCTTC. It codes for CASSQDVGLGYGYTF.